This T cell receptor (beta chain) came from a study of T cell changes during pregnancy in multiple sclerosis. The CDR3 contains 14 residues. CDR1 MNHEY and CDR2 SVGAGI come from the germline V gene. V shed 6 bases, J shed 7 bases, and the junction held 4 bases outside the gene matches. This clone appeared once. Assay: immunoSEQ multiplex PCR; the TCRdb copy retains only in-frame clones and omits some. The top ten clones hold around 1.1% of a sample with approximately 88,000 clones, about 96% of them seen once. The chain is built from TRBV6-5 and TRBJ1-6, with TRBD1 identical over 9 bases. This specimen consisted of peripheral blood, obtained in the second trimester of pregnancy. The clonotype originates from a female donor with multiple sclerosis, enrolled in a pregnancy study. In nucleotides, the CDR3 is TGTGCCAGCAGACCGGGACAGGGCAATTCACCCCTCCACTTT. Translated: CASRPGQGNSPLHF.